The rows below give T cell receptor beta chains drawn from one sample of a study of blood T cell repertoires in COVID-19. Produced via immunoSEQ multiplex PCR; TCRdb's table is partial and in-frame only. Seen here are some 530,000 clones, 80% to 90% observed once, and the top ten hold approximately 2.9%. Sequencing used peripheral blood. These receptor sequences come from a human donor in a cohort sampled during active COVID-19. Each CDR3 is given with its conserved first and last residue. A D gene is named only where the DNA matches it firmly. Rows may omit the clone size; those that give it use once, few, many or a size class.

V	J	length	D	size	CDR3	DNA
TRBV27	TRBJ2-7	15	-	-	CASSLSLGNSYEQYF	TGTGCCAGCAGTTTATCTCTGGGCAACTCCTACGAGCAGTACTTC
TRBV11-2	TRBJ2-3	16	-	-	CASSSRQAASTDTQYF	TGTGCCAGCAGCTCCCGACAGGCGGCGAGCACAGATACGCAGTATTTT
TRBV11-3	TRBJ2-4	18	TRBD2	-	CASSSRASGRSLKNIQYF	TGTGCCAGCAGCTCCCGAGCTAGCGGGAGATCCCTCAAAAACATTCAGTACTTC
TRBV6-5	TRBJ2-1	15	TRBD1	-	CASSHQGAARNEQFF	TGTGCCAGCAGTCATCAGGGGGCCGCCCGCAATGAGCAGTTCTTC
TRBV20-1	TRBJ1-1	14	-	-	CSASPPQGRTEAFF	TGCAGTGCTAGTCCGCCCCAGGGAAGGACTGAAGCTTTCTTT
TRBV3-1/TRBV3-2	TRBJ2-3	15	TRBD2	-	CASSVSGRATDTQYF	TGTGCCAGCAGCGTGAGCGGGAGGGCGACAGATACGCAGTATTTT
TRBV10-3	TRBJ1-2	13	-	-	CAIHGEDGYGYTF	TGTGCCATCCACGGGGAGGACGGCTATGGCTACACCTTC
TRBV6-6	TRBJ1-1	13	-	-	CASSTQENTEAFF	TGTGCCAGCAGTACACAGGAGAACACTGAAGCTTTCTTT
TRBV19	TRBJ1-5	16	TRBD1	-	CASSPPGQGFWQPQHF	TGTGCCAGTAGTCCCCCGGGACAGGGTTTTTGGCAGCCCCAGCATTTT
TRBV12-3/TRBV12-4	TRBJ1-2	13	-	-	CASSPGANYGYTF	TGTGCCAGCAGCCCCGGAGCTAACTATGGCTACACCTTC
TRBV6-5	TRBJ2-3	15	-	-	CASSSSGADTDTQYF	TGTGCCAGCAGTTCATCCGGTGCGGATACAGATACGCAGTATTTT
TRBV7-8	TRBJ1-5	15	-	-	CASSLEEGARQPQHF	TGTGCCAGCAGCTTAGAGGAGGGAGCGCGTCAGCCCCAGCATTTT
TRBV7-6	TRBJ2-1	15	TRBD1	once	CASSLSGTANNEQFF	TGTGCCAGCAGCTTATCCGGGACAGCGAACAATGAGCAGTTCTTC
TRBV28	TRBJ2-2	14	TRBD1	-	CATIADRLTGELFF	TGTGCCACCATCGCGGACAGGCTGACCGGGGAGCTGTTTTTT
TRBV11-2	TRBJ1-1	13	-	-	CASSLATEAEAFF	TGTGCCAGCAGCTTAGCGACGGAGGCTGAAGCTTTCTTT
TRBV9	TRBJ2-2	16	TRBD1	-	CASSVQGQGASGELFF	TGTGCCAGCAGCGTACAGGGTCAGGGGGCAAGCGGGGAGCTGTTTTTT
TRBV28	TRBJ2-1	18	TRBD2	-	CASTTETSGSFHNNEQFF	TGTGCCAGCACCACGGAGACTAGCGGGAGCTTCCACAACAATGAGCAGTTCTTC
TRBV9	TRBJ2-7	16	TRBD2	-	CASSVLASGIQSEQYF	TGTGCCAGCAGCGTATTGGCTAGCGGGATCCAAAGTGAGCAGTACTTC
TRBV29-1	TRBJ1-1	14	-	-	CSVEFRPPNTEAFF	TGCAGCGTTGAATTCCGTCCCCCGAACACTGAAGCTTTCTTT
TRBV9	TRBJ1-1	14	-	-	CASSVNRVATEAFF	TGTGCCAGCAGCGTAAACAGGGTGGCCACTGAAGCTTTCTTT
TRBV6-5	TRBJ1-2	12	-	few	CASRHQDYGYTF	TGTGCCAGCAGGCACCAGGATTATGGCTACACCTTC
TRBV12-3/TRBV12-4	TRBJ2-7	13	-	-	CASSLHEVYEQYF	TGTGCCAGCAGTCTCCATGAGGTCTACGAGCAGTACTTC
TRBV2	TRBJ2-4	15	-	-	CASSAGARAKNIQYF	TGTGCCAGCAGTGCAGGGGCCAGGGCCAAAAACATTCAGTACTTC
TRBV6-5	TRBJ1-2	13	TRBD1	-	CASRSQGPYGYTF	TGTGCCAGCAGGTCACAGGGGCCCTATGGCTACACCTTC
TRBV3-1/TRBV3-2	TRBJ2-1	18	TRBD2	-	CASSQDRGTSGIYNEQFF	TGTGCCAGCAGCCAAGATCGAGGCACTAGCGGAATCTACAATGAGCAGTTCTTC
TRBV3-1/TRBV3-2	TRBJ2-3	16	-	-	CASSQKGLVSVDTQYF	TGTGCCAGCAGCCAAAAAGGTCTAGTATCGGTAGATACGCAGTATTTT
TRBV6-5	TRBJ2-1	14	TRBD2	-	CASSLGLASNEQFF	TGTGCCAGCAGTTTGGGACTAGCTAGCAATGAGCAGTTCTTC
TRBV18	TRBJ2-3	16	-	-	CASTTFPRVGADTQYF	TGTGCCAGCACAACCTTTCCCAGGGTAGGTGCAGATACGCAGTATTTT
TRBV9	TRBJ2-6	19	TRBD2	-	CASSPRWTSGYSGANVLTF	TGTGCCAGCAGCCCCCGATGGACTAGCGGCTACTCTGGGGCCAACGTCCTGACTTTC
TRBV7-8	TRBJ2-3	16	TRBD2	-	CASSPQGLAGGDTQYF	TGTGCCAGCAGCCCACAAGGACTAGCGGGAGGAGATACGCAGTATTTT
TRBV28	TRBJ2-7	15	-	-	CASSEAGTPGYEQYF	TGTGCCAGCAGTGAAGCCGGGACTCCAGGCTACGAGCAGTACTTC
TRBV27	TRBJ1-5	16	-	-	CASSSRGRPSNQPQHF	TGTGCCAGCAGTTCCCGGGGGAGACCAAGCAATCAGCCCCAGCATTTT
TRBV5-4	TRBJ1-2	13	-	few	CASSSGQNYGYTF	TGTGCCAGCAGCTCAGGACAGAACTATGGCTACACCTTC
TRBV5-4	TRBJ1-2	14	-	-	CASSWGRANYGYTF	TGTGCCAGCAGCTGGGGGAGGGCCAACTATGGCTACACCTTC
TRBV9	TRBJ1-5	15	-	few	CASSPGQINQGPQHF	TGTGCCAGCAGCCCCGGACAGATCAATCAGGGGCCCCAGCATTTT
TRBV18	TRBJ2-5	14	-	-	CASSPAGRAETQYF	TGTGCCAGCTCACCTGCGGGAAGGGCAGAGACCCAGTACTTC
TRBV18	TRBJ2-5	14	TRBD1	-	CASSPTGGQETQYF	TGTGCCAGCTCACCTACAGGGGGACAAGAGACCCAGTACTTC
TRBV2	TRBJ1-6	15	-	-	CASSEQDSRNSPLHF	TGTGCCAGCAGTGAGCAGGACAGCCGTAATTCACCCCTCCACTTT
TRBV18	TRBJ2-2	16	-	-	CASSPPAGGVTGELFF	TGTGCCAGCTCACCACCGGCCGGAGGGGTAACCGGGGAGCTGTTTTTT
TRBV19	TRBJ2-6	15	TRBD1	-	CASSIEGTGADVLTF	TGTGCCAGTAGTATAGAGGGGACAGGGGCAGACGTCCTGACTTTC
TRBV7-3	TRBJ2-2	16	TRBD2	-	CASSLMGRLAAGELFF	TGTGCCAGCAGCCTGATGGGGCGACTAGCAGCCGGGGAGCTGTTTTTT
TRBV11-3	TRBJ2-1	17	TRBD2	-	CASSSFPGLAGVGEQFF	TGTGCCAGCAGCTCCTTTCCGGGACTAGCGGGAGTGGGCGAGCAGTTCTTC
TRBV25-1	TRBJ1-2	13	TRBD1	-	CASSVPGGGGYTF	TGTGCCAGCAGTGTTCCAGGGGGCGGCGGCTACACCTTC
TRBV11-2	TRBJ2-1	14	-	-	CASSLDGHSHEQFF	TGTGCCAGCAGCCTAGACGGTCATTCACATGAGCAGTTCTTC
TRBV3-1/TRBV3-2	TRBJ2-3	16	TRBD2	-	CASSRSPGGPADTQYF	TGTGCCAGCAGCCGATCCCCGGGAGGGCCCGCAGATACGCAGTATTTT
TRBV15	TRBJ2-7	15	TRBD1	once	CATSRDRQGAYEQYF	TGTGCCACCAGCAGAGATCGACAGGGGGCCTACGAGCAGTACTTC
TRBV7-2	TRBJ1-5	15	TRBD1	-	CASSLGQGAGQPQHF	TGTGCCAGCAGCTTGGGACAGGGGGCAGGTCAGCCCCAGCATTTT
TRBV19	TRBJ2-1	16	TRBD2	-	CASSIWTSGSYNEQFF	TGTGCCAGTAGTATCTGGACTAGCGGGAGTTATAATGAGCAGTTCTTC
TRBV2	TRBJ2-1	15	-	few	CASSELGWSYNEQFF	TGTGCCAGCAGTGAACTTGGCTGGTCCTACAATGAGCAGTTCTTC
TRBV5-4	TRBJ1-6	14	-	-	CASSQGHNNSPLHF	TGTGCCAGCAGCCAGGGACACAATAATTCACCCCTCCACTTT
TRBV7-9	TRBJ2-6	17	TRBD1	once	CASSLDRVTSGANVLTF	TGTGCCAGCAGTTTGGACAGGGTTACCTCTGGGGCCAACGTCCTGACTTTC
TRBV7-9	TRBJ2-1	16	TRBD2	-	CASSLAGLAGNNEQFF	TGTGCCAGCAGCTTAGCGGGACTAGCGGGTAACAATGAGCAGTTCTTC